This T cell receptor (beta chain) appears in the sequencing data of a study of early T cells in non-severe SARS-CoV-2 infection. Unique molecular identifiers tagged individual cDNA molecules. TCRdb reanalysed the 5' RACE reads using MiXCR and keeps one entry per CDR3 protein. The sample holds 55,000 to 70,000 distinct CDR3 sequences; 8.5% to 10% are singletons and the top ten take approximately 9%. CDR1 is KGHSH and CDR2 is LQKENI in the germline V gene. The CDR3 consists of 15 residues. Trimming left V 0 bases short and J 2 bases short, with 11 bases between. This clonotype was counted many times. The receptor was isolated from an adult who was a healthcare worker with PCR-confirmed SARS-CoV-2 infection or an uninfected control (not recorded which). Source material: whole blood. The genes are TRBV18 and TRBJ2-7, with D perhaps matching TRBD1 (6 bases). The CDR3: CASSPPSGQTYEQYF. In DNA, the CDR3 is TGTGCCAGCTCACCACCTTCGGGACAAACCTACGAGCAGTACTTC.